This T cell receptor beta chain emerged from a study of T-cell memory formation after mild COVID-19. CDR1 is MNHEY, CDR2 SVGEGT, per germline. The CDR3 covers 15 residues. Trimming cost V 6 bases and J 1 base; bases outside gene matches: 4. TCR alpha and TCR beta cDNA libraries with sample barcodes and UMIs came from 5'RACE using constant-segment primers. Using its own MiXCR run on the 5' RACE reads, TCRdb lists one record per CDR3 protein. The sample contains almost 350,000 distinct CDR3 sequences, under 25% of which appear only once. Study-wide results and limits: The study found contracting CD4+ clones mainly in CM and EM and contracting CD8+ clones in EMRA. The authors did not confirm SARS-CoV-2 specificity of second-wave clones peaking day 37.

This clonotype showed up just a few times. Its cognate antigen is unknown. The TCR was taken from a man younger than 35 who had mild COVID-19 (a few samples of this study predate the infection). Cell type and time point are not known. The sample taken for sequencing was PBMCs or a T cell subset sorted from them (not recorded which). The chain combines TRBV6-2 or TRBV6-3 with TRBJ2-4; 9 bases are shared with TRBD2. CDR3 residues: CASRRTSVAKNIQYF. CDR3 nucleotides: TGTGCCAGCAGACGGACTAGCGTCGCCAAAAACATTCAGTACTTC.